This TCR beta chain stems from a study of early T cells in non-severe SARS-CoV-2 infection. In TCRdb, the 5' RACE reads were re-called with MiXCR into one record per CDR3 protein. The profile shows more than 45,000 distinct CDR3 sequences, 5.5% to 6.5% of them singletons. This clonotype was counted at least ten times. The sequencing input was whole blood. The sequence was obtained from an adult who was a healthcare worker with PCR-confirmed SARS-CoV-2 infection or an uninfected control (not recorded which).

In nucleotides, the CDR3 is TGTGCCAGTACCTCGACCGGGACAGGGGGCTTCAATCAGCCCCAGCATTTT. Amino acid sequence: CASTSTGTGGFNQPQHF. The chain uses TRBV19 and TRBJ1-5; TRBD1 matches 12 bases. CDR3 length: 17 amino acids. CDR1 and CDR2 from the germline V gene are LNHDA and SQIVND (reference sequence). Losses at the gene ends were 7 bases for V and 3 bases for J; bases not matched to a gene: 10.